The sequence of this TCR beta chain was determined in a study of monozygotic twins with cystic fibrosis (dated by TCRdb to about 2021). The study in broad terms: Approximately 3.3 micrograms of fragmented DNA went through around 14 PCR cycles to produce barcoded libraries. To gauge how much genetics shapes V and J gene usage, the researchers compared TCR beta repertoires both within and across 16 monozygotic twin pairs who have cystic fibrosis. The cohort included ten female and six male twin pairs, mostly children and adolescents, aged roughly 2.0 to 40 years with a median of 9.1 years. Twins were ranked among over a thousand cohort participants for weight-for-height and FEVPerc (FEV1 disease centile) on the day of blood sampling. Data for three of the twin pairs had already been reported earlier in a different context. Study-level results and caveats: Simpson clonality was generally low (median around 0.01), suggesting a naive-dominated repertoire, with higher clonality in the most severely affected patients. V gene usage was most similar to the co-twin in 13 of 16 pairs, and J usage was most similar to the co-twin in 8 of 16 pairs, which suggests genetic constraints. No association turned up between shared CDR3 numbers and age, concordance or disease severity, and the cohort was small. Sharing of nucleotide-identical clonotypes was significantly greater within monozygotic CF twin pairs than between unrelated CF individuals (P = 0.000026, Mann-Whitney).

Following the manufacturer's instructions, TCR beta CDR3 regions were amplified by multiplex PCR with the immunoSEQ immune profiling system. An Illumina NextSeq system was used for sequencing. For the original study's pipeline: Sequence data were processed on the immunoSEQ Analyzer platform, and clonality was calculated as the square root of Simpson's index of productive rearrangements. Similarity in V and J usage was quantified by Jensen-Shannon distance, and CDR3 generation probabilities were calculated with OLGA. The researchers looked up shared CDR3 sequences in the immuneACCESS database (August 2020) and in VDJdb (December 2020). Held by TCRdb, this immuneACCESS table contains in-frame sequences only and omits some clones. Under half of the omission traces to an unresolved V gene where checked; the cause of the rest is unknown. That table is the source of V, J and clone size, and D and trimming were worked out from the DNA. The sample has fewer than 10,000 clones on record, over 98% of them singletons. The biggest ten clones account for more than 0.2% of the sample.

The twin pairs came from the European Cystic Fibrosis Twin and Sibling Study Cohort, a cohort that recruited patients from about 160 CF clinics across 14 European countries. Both zygosity and CFTR genotype were checked in-house, and zygosity was tested with multiplex PCR across nine short tandem repeat loci. Peripheral blood was sampled from each twin, with clinical parameters recorded on the day of blood sampling. Genomic DNA was isolated from peripheral blood cells with phenol/chloroform and kept in TE buffer at 4 degrees C. Details on this clone: Its antigen is not yet known. Per-nucleotide qualities are absent, and no much larger clonotype sits a single base away.

Sample: blood. This TCR came from a girl aged 2-10 years with cystic fibrosis.

This receptor carries the CDR3 CASSLRGGIYEQYF. The sequenced DNA: TGTGCCAGCAGCTTACGTGGGGGCATCTACGAGCAGTACTTC. In this chain, TRBV5-5 is recombined with TRBJ2-7; TRBD1 is perhaps the D gene, given 6 matching bases. V is pared back by 2 bases and J by 3 bases, with 12 bases lying between the germline termini. There are 14 amino acids in the CDR3, from cysteine to phenylalanine inclusive. This entry keeps only the CDR3 DNA: 42 bases, framed from base 1. According to the germline V gene (reference sequence), CDR1 reads SGHKS and CDR2 reads YYEKEE.